Listed here are 5 T cell receptor beta chains from one sample, sequenced in a study of shared clonotypes between healthy human individuals. Sequenced by immunoSEQ multiplex PCR; TCRdb stores in-frame clones only, minus some. This sample yields about 480,000 clones, of which 60% to 85% are seen a single time; approximately 13% belongs to the top ten. Input material: PBMCs. Receptor source: a woman aged 40 to 50 in good health. Some clones in this sample may be carry-over from other donors' samples.

This chain uses TRBV10-3 with TRBJ2-3; TRBD2 aligns across 9 bases. The CDR3 contains 16 residues. CDR1 is ENHRY and CDR2 is SYGVKD in the germline V gene. Unmatched junction bases numbered 3, after V lost 2 bases and J lost 0 bases. This CDR3 is CAISEASGTSTDTQYF. DNA for the CDR3: TGTGCCATCAGTGAGGCTAGCGGGACGAGCACAGATACGCAGTATTTT.

This clone was observed a handful of times. V and J are TRBV11-3 and TRBJ2-5, with a tentative D call TRBD2 (5 bases). CDR1 SGHNT and CDR2 YENEEA come from the germline V gene. The CDR3 runs to 16 residues. V was pared by 1 base and J by 7 bases, with 19 bases between. CDR3: CASSLGADSSEGTQYF. The CDR3 DNA reads TGTGCCAGCAGCTTAGGGGCTGACTCGTCAGAGGGGACCCAGTACTTC.

The V call is TRBV6-5, the J call TRBJ1-5; no clear D. V shed 2 bases and J shed 5 bases, with 4 bases lying between them. This CDR3 contains 12 residues. The germline V gene encodes CDR1 MNHEY and CDR2 SVGAGI. CDR3 coding DNA: TGTGCCAGCAGTTACCTTTATCAGCCCCAGCATTTT. Translated, it gives CASSYLYQPQHF.

This chain links TRBV9 with TRBJ2-1; no clear D gene. This CDR3 is 13 amino acids long. Germline CDR1 SGDLS, CDR2 YYNGEE. Trimming pared 0 bases from V and 4 bases from J, leaving 5 bases between. The CDR3 sequence is CASSVELYNEQFF. The CDR3 nucleotides read TGTGCCAGCAGCGTAGAGCTGTACAATGAGCAGTTCTTC.

The chain is built from TRBV2 and TRBJ2-4, with D unclear. V lost 4 bases and J 6 bases, leaving 25 bases between the germline ends. The germline V gene encodes CDR1 SNHLY and CDR2 FYNNEI. The CDR3 is made up of 18 amino acids. The CDR3 protein is CASSAAPSLPQRANIQYF. The CDR3 DNA sequence: TGTGCCAGCAGTGCGGCACCCTCCCTGCCACAGAGAGCAAACATTCAGTACTTC.